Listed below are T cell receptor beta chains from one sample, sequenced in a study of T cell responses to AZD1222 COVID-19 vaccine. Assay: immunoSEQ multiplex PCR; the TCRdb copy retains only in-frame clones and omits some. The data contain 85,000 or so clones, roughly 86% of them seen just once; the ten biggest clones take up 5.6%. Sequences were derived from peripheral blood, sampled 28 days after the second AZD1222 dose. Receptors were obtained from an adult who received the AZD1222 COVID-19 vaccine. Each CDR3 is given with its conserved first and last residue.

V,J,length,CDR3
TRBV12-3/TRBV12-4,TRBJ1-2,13,CASSLAQQGGYTF
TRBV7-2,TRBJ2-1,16,CASSPPLALDPSRQFF
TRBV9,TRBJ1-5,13,CASSVSSNQPQHF
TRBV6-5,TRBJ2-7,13,CASRDRGSYEQYF
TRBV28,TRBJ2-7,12,CASTVTGYEQYF
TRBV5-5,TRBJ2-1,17,CASSLNPAGDRGNEQFF
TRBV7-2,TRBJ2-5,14,CASSLHKAQETQYF
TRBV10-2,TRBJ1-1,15,CASTSNRARDTEAFF
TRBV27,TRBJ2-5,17,CASWPVRDSQTQETQYF
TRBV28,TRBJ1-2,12,CASRQGAGGYTF
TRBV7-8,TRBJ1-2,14,CASSPGQGGYGYTF
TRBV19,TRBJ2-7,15,CASSIGGGTSYEQYF
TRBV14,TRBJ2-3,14,CASSQGHRTDTQYF
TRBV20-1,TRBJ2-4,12,CSASVGERFEYF
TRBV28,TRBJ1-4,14,CASRDRGSGEKLFF
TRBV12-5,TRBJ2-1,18,CASGLVPDGTSSPSEQFF
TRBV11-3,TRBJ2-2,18,CASSLDQGGSRWAGELFF
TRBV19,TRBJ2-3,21,CASSIDGVRSRTREGLDTQYF
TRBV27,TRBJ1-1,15,CASSLYGVANTEAFF
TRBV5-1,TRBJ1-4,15,CASSSAGTTNEKLFF
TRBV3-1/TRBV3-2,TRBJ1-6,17,CASSLRPPGRKNSPLHF
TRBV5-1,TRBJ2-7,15,CASSFETGSAYEQYF
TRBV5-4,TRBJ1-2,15,CASRNRSTLPRGYTF
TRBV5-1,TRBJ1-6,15,CASTSGTGEGSPLHF
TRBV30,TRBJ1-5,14,CAWSYRVVNQPQHF
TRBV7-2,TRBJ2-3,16,CASSLASGSRGDTQYF
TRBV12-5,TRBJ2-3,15,CASGLVPPREPTQYF
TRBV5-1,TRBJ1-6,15,CASSGQGAGNSPLHF
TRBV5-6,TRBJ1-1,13,CASSLVIHTEAFF
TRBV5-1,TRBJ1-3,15,CASSYDGASGNTIYF
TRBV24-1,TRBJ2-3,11,CATSGGYTQYF
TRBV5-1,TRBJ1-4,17,CASSLVGQGSTNEKLFF
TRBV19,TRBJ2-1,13,CASRLDWGHEQFF
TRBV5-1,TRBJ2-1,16,CASSLAGTSGLNEQFF
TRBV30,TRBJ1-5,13,CAWSALQNQPQHF
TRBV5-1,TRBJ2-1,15,CASSLALNAENEQFF
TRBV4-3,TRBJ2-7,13,CASSQGGTYEQYF
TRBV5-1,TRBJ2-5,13,CASSFKGGETQYF
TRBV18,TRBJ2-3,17,CASSPSRGGQDTDTQYF
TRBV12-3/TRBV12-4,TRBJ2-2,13,CASSSRDGGELFF
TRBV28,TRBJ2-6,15,CASIPGSVGANVLTF